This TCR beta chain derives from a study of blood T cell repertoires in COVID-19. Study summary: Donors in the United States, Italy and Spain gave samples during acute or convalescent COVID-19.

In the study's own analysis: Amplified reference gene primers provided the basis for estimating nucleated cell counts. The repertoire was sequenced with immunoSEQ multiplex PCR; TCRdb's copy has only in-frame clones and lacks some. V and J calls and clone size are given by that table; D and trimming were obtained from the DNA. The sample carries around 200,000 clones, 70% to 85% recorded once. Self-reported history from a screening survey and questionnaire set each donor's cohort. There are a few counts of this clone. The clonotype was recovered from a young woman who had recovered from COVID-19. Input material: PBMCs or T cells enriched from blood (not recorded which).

For the CDR3, the DNA is TGTGCCAGCAGCTCGTACCGGGACAGGGGGGTTAGCAATCAGCCCCAGCATTTT. Translation: CASSSYRDRGVSNQPQHF. V and J are TRBV7-9 and TRBJ1-5, with TRBD1 matching over 11 bases. V shed 4 bases, J shed 0 bases, and the junction held 8 bases outside the gene matches. CDR1 SEHNR and CDR2 FQNEAQ come from the germline V gene (reference sequence). The length of the CDR3 is 18 residues.